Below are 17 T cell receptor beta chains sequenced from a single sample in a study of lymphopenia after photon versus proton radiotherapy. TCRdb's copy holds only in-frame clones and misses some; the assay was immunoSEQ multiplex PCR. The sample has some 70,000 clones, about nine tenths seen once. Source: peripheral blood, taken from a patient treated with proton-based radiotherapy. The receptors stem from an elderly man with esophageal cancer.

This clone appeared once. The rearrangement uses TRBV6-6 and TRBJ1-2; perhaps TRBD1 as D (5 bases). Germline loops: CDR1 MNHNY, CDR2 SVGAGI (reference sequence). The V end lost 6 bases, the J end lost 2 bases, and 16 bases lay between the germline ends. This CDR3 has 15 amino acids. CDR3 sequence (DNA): TGTGCCAGCAGCTCCCCGGACACATTCAACTATGGCTACACCTTC. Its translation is CASSSPDTFNYGYTF.

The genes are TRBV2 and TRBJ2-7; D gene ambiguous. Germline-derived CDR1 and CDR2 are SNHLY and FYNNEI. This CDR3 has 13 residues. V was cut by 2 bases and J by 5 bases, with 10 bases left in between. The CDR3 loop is CASSETTTDEQYF. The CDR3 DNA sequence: TGTGCCAGCAGTGAAACTACTACCGACGAGCAGTACTTC. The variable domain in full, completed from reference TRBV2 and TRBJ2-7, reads EPEVTQTPSHQVTQMGQEVILRCVPISNHLYFYWYRQILGQKVEFLVSFYNNEISEKSEIFDDQFSVERPDGSNFTLKIRSTKLEDSAMYFCASSETTTDEQYFGPGTRLTVT.

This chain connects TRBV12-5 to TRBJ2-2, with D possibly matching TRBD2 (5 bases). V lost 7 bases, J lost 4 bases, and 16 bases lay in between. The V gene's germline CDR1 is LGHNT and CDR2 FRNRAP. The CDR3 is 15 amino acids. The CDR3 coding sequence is TGTGCTAGTGCCCTTGGGAGTTTCGGCACCGGGGAGCTGTTTTTT. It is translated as CASALGSFGTGELFF.

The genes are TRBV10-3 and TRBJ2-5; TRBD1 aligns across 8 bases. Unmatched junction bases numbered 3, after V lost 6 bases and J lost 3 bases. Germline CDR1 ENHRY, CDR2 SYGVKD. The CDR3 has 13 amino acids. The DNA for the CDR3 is TGTGCCATCAGCACGGGACAGGAAGAGACCCAGTACTTC. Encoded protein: CAISTGQEETQYF.

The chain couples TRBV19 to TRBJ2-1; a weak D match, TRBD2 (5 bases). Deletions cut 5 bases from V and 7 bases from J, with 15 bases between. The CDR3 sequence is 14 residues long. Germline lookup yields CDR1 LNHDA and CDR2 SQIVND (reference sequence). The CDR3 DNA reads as TGTGCCAGTAGTTGGATCCTAGCCGGGAATGAGCAGTTCTTC. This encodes CASSWILAGNEQFF.

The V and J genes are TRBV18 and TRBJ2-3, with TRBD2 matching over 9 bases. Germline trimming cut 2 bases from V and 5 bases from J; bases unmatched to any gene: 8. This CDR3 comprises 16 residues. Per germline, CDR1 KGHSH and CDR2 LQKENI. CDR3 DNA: TGTGCCAGCTCACCAGAACTAGCGGGCTGGGGAGATACGCAGTATTTT. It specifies CASSPELAGWGDTQYF.

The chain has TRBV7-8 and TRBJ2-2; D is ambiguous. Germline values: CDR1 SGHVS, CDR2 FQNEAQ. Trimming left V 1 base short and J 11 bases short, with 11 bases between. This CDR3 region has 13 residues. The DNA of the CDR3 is TGTGCCAGCAGCTTAGGTAGTGAACTCGAGCTGTTTTTT. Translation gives CASSLGSELELFF. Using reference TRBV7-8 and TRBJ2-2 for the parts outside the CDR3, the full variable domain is GAGVSQSPRYKVAKRGQDVALRCDPISGHVSLFWYQQALGQGPEFLTYFQNEAQLDKSGLPSDRFFAERPEGSVSTLKIQRTQQEDSAVYLCASSLGSELELFFGEGSRLTVL.

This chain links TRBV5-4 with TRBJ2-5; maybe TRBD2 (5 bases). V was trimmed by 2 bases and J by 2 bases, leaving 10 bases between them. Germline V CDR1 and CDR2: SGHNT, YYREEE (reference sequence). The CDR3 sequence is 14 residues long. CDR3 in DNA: TGTGCCAGCAGCTTTGCGGGCCTACAAGAGACCCAGTACTTC. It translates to CASSFAGLQETQYF.

In nucleotides, the CDR3 is TGCACCAGCAGCCCCAGCCGCTTCGGACCCTCAACTAGCTCCTACGAGCAGTACTTC. This sequence encodes CTSSPSRFGPSTSSYEQYF. The chain combines TRBV1 with TRBJ2-7; TRBD2, as called in the table, went unchecked against the DNA. TRBV1 is shown as a pseudogene. This CDR3 has 19 amino acids.

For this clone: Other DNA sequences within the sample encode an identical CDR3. The CDR3 nucleotides read TGTGCCAGCAGCTTAGGACGGGGGGGCAATCAGCCCCAGCATTTT. As protein: CASSLGRGGNQPQHF. The chain links TRBV7-2 to TRBJ1-5, with D perhaps matching TRBD1 (5 bases). Germline V gene lookup returns CDR1 SGHTA and CDR2 FQGNSA. The CDR3 has 15 residues. Trimming cost V 1 base and J 2 bases, with 9 bases left between them.

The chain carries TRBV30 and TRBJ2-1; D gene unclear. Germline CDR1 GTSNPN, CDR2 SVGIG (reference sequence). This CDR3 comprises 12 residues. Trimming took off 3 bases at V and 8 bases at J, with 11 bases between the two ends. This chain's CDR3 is CAWRGWLDEQFF. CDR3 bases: TGTGCCTGGAGAGGATGGTTAGATGAGCAGTTCTTC.

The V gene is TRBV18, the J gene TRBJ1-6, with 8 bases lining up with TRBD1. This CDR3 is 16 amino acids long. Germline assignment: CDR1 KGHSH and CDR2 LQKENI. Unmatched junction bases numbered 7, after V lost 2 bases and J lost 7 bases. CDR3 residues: CASSPRGQAGNSPLHF. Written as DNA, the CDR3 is TGTGCCAGCTCACCAAGGGGACAGGCAGGGAATTCACCCCTCCACTTT.

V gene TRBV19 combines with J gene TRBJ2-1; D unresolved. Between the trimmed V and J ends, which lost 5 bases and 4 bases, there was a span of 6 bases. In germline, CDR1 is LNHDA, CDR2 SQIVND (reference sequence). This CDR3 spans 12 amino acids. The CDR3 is CASSSIYNEQFF. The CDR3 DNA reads TGTGCCAGTAGTTCGATTTACAATGAGCAGTTCTTC.

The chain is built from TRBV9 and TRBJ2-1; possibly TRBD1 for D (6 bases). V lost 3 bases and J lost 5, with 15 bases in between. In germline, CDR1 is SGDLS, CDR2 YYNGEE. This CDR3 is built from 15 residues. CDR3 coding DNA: TGTGCCAGCAGCGCACCGGGACATACTGACAATGAGCAGTTCTTC. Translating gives CASSAPGHTDNEQFF.

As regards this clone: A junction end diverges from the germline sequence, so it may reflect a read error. The CDR3: CASSPLAGESF. CDR3 DNA sequence: TGTGCCAGCAGCCCTCTGGCGGGAGAGAGCTTT. The J gene is TRBJ2-3, the V gene TRBV7-7; TRBD2 agrees at 7 bases. This CDR3 comprises 11 residues. Germline V gives CDR1 SSHAT, CDR2 FNYEAQ (reference sequence).

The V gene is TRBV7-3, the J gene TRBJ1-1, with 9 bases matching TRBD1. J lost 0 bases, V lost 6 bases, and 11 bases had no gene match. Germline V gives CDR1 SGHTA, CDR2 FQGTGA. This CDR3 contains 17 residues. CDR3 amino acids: CASSRTGANPLNTEAFF. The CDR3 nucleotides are TGTGCCAGCAGTAGGACAGGGGCGAATCCATTGAACACTGAAGCTTTCTTT.

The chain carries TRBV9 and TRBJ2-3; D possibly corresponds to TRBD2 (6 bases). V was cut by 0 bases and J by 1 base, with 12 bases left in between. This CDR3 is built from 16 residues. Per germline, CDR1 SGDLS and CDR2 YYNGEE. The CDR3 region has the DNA TGTGCCAGCAGCGTAGGAACCGGAGGGGGCACAGATACGCAGTATTTT. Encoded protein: CASSVGTGGGTDTQYF.